This T cell receptor (beta chain) emerged from a study of blood T cell repertoires in COVID-19. This clone appeared once. The data were produced by immunoSEQ multiplex PCR, yet TCRdb's version contains in-frame clones alone and is incomplete. The repertoire has just over 95,000 clones, approximately 82% of them found once; the top ten carry 4.1%. Germline CDR1 reads LNHDA; CDR2 reads SQIVND (reference sequence). The CDR3 sequence is 16 residues long. The junction had 8 bases not matched to a gene; V was cut back by 1 base and J by 6 bases. Sample: peripheral blood. This TCR was sampled from a man in his 60s with acute or convalescent COVID-19. The chain joins TRBV19 to TRBJ2-1; 8 bases agree with TRBD1. The CDR3 is CASSIVLGQGRNEQFF. The CDR3, as DNA: TGTGCCAGTAGTATAGTATTAGGACAGGGTCGCAATGAGCAGTTCTTC.